This T cell receptor (beta chain) was recovered during a study of T cell repertoires in cytomegalovirus infection. Turning to the study itself: In public TCR beta signatures, there were indications of both CMV infection and matching HLA type. Study conclusions and caveats: Summed public TCR beta family frequency identified CMV carriers bearing the relevant HLA.

Comments on this clonotype: Its target is not known.

Each CDR3 protein gets one entry after TCRdb re-called the reads with MiXCR. The sample lists more than 250,000 distinct CDR3 sequences, roughly an eighth occurring once. CDR1 is SEHNR and CDR2 is FQNEAQ in the germline V gene (reference sequence). CDR3 size: 12 residues. Trimming removed 2 bases from V and 4 bases from J, with 6 bases in between. The sample taken for sequencing was PBMCs. This TCR came from a human donor in good health (CMV status not recorded). Some clones in this sample may be carry-over from other donors' samples. The J gene is TRBJ2-7, the V gene TRBV7-9; D unclear. CDR3 amino acids: CASSLREYEQYF. CDR3 nucleotides: TGTGCCAGCAGCTTAAGGGAATACGAGCAGTACTTC.